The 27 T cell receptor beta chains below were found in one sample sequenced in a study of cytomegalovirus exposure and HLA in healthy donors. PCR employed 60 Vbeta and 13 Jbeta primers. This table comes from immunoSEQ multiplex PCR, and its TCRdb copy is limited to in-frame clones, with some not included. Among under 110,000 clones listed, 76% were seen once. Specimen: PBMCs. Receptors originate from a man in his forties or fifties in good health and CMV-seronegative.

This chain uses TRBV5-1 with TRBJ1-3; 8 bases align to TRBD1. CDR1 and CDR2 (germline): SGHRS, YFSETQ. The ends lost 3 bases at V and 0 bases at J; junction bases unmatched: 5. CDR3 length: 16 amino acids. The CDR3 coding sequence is TGCGCCAGCAGCTCTAGGACAGGGAGCTCTGGAAACACCATATATTTT. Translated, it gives CASSSRTGSSGNTIYF.

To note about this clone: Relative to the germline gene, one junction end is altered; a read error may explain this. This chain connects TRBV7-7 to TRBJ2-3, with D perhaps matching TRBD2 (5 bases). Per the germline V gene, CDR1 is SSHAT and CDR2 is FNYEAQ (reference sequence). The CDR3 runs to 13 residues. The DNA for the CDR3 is TGTGCTAGCAGCCTGAAAGGCGGGGATACGCAGTATTTT. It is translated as CASSLKGGDTQYF.

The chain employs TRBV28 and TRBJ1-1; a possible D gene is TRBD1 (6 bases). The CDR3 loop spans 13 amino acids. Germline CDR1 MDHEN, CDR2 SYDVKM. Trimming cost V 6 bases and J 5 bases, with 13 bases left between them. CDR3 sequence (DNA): TGTGCCAGCAGCGGGAACACAGGGACTGAAGCTTTCTTT. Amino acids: CASSGNTGTEAFF.

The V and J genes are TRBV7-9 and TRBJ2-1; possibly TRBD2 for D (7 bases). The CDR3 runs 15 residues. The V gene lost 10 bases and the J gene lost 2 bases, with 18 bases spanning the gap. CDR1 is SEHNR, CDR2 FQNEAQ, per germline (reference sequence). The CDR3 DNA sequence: TGTGCCACTGGTGGGGGGGGGCAGGCCTACAATGAGCAGTTCTTC. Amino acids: CATGGGGQAYNEQFF.

The CDR3 DNA reads as TGTGCCAGCAGTTACTCGCCGGCTAACTATGGCTACACCTTC. This encodes CASSYSPANYGYTF. The chain joins TRBV6-6 to TRBJ1-2; unclear D gene. V was clipped by 0 bases and J by 0 bases, with 5 bases between them. Germline V gene lookup returns CDR1 MNHNY and CDR2 SVGAGI (reference sequence). The CDR3 contains 14 residues.

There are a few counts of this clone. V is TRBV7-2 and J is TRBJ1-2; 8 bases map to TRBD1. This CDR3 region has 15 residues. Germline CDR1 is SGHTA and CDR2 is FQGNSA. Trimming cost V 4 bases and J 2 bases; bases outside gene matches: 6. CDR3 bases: TGTGCCAGCAGCTCAAGGACAGGGAGGAACTATGGCTACACCTTC. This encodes CASSSRTGRNYGYTF.

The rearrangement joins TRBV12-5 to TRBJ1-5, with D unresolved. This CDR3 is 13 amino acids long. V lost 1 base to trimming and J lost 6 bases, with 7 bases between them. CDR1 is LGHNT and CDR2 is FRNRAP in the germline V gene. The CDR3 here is CASGLGSGQPQHF. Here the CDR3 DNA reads TGTGCTAGTGGTTTGGGGTCAGGTCAGCCCCAGCATTTT. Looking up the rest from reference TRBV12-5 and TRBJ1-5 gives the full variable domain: DARVTQTPRHKVTEMGQEVTMRCQPILGHNTVFWYRQTMMQGLELLAYFRNRAPLDDSGMPKDRFSAEMPDATLATLKIQPSEPRDSAVYFCASGLGSGQPQHFGDGTRLSIL.

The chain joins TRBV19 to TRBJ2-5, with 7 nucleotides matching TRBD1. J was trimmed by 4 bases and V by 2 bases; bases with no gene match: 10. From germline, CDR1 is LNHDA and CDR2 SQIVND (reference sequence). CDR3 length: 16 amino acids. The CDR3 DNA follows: TGTGCCAGTAGTATACCGAGGGGGCCGGGGCGAGAGACCCAGTACTTC. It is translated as CASSIPRGPGRETQYF.

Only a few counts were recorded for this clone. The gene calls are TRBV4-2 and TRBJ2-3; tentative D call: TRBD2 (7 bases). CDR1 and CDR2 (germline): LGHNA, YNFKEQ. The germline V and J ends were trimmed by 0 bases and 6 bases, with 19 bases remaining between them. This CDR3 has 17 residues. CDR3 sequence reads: CASSQDQGGGASDTQYF. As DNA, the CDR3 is TGTGCCAGCAGCCAAGATCAGGGAGGGGGGGCCTCGGATACGCAGTATTTT.

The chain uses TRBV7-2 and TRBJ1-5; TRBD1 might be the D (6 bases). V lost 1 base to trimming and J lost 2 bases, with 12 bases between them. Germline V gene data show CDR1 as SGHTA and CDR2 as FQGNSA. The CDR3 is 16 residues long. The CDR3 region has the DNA TGTGCCAGCAGCTTAGTCTCCGCAGGGGGCAATCAGCCCCAGCATTTT. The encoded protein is CASSLVSAGGNQPQHF.

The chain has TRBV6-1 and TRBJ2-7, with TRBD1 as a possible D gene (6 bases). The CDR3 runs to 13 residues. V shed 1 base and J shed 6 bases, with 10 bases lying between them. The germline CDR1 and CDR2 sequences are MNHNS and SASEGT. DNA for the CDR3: TGTGCCAGCAGTGAAGGGACAGTGGCCGAGCAGTACGTC. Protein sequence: CASSEGTVAEQYV.

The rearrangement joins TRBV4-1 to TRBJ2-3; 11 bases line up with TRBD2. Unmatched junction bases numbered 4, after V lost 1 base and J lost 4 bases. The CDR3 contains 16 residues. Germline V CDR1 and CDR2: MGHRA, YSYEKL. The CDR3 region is CASSQVRLAGPDTQYF. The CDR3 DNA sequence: TGCGCCAGCAGCCAAGTTCGACTAGCGGGGCCAGATACGCAGTATTTT.

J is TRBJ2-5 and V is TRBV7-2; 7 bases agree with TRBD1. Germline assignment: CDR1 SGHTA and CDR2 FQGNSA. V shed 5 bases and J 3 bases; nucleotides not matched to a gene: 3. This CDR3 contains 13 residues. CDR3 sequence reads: CASSLDREETQYF. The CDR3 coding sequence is TGTGCCAGCAGCCTCGACAGGGAAGAGACCCAGTACTTC. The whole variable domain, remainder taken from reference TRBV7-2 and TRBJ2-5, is GAGVSQSPSNKVTEKGKDVELRCDPISGHTALYWYRQSLGQGLEFLIYFQGNSAPDKSGLPSDRFSAERTGGSVSTLTIQRTQQEDSAVYLCASSLDREETQYFGPGTRLLVL.

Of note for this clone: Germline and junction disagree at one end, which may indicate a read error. CDR3 amino acids: CAGSQDWSHRGYGYTF. As DNA, the CDR3 is TGTGCCGGCAGCCAAGATTGGTCCCACAGGGGCTATGGCTACACCTTC. The J gene is TRBJ1-2, the V gene TRBV14, with 7 positions matching TRBD1. This CDR3 spans 16 amino acids. Germline V gives CDR1 SGHDN, CDR2 FVKESK.

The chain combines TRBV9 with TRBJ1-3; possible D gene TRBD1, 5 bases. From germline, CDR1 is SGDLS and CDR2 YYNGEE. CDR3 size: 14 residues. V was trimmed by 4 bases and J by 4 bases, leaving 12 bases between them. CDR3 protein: CASSPRDSGNTIYF. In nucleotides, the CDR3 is TGTGCCAGCAGCCCCCGGGACTCCGGAAACACCATATATTTT.

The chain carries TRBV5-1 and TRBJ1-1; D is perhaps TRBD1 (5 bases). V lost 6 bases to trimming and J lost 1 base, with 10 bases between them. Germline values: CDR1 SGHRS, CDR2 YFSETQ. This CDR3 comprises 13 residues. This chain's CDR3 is CASTSTANTEAFF. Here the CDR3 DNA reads TGCGCCAGCACTTCGACAGCGAACACTGAAGCTTTCTTT.

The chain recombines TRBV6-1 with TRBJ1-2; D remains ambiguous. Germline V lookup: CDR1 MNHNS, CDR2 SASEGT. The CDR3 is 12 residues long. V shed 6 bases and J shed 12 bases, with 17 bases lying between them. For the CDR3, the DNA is TGTGCCAGCAGCGCCTCGGGAGTCTTTGACACCTTC. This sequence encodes CASSASGVFDTF.

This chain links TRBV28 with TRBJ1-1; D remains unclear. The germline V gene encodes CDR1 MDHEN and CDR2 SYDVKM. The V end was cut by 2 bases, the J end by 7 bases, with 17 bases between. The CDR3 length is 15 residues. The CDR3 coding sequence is TGTGCCAGCAGTTTACCATTAGCCAGTATATATGAAGCTTTCTTT. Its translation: CASSLPLASIYEAFF.

This chain's CDR3 is CAWSVQVRGYTF. DNA for the CDR3: TGTGCCTGGAGTGTACAGGTCCGTGGCTACACCTTC. This sequence joins TRBV30 and TRBJ1-2; D possibly corresponds to TRBD1 (5 bases). V lost 0 bases to trimming and J lost 7 bases, with 9 bases between them. The V gene's germline CDR1 is GTSNPN and CDR2 SVGIG (reference sequence). This CDR3 is built from 12 residues.

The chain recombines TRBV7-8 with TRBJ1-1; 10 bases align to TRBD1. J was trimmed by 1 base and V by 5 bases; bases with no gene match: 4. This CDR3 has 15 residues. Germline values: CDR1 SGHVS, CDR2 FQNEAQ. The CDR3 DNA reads TGTGCCAGCAGCAGACGGGACAGGGGGAACACTGAAGCTTTCTTT. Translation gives CASSRRDRGNTEAFF.

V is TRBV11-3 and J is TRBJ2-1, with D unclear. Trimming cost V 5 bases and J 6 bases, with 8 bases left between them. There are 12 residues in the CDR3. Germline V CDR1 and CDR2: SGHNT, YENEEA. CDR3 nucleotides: TGTGCCAGCAGCCACGGTGGCAATGAGCAGTTCTTC. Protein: CASSHGGNEQFF.

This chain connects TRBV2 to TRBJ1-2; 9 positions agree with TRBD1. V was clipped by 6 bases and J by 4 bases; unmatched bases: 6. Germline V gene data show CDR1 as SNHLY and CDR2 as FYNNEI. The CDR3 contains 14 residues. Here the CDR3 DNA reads TGTGCCAGCAGAATAACGACAGGGGGCTATGGCTACACCTTC. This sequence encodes CASRITTGGYGYTF. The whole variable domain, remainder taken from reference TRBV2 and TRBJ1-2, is EPEVTQTPSHQVTQMGQEVILRCVPISNHLYFYWYRQILGQKVEFLVSFYNNEISEKSEIFDDQFSVERPDGSNFTLKIRSTKLEDSAMYFCASRITTGGYGYTFGSGTRLTVV.

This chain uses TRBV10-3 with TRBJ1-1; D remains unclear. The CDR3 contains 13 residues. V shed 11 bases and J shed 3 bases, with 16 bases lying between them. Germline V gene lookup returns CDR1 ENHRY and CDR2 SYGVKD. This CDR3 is CAAMEGVDTEAFF. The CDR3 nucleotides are TGTGCCGCGATGGAGGGAGTTGACACTGAAGCTTTCTTT.

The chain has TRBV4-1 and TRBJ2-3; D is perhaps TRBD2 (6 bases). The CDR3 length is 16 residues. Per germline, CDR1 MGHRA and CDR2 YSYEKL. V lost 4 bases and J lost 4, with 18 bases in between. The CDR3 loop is CASSPRAAGSADTQYF. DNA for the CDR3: TGCGCCAGCAGCCCCCGGGCGGCGGGGAGTGCAGATACGCAGTATTTT.

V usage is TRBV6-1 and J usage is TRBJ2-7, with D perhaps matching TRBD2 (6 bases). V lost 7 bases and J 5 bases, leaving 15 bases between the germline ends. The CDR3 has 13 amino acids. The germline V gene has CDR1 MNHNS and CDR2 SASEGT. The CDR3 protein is CASTPGGGDEQYV. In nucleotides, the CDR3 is TGTGCCAGCACCCCTGGAGGAGGGGACGAGCAGTACGTC.

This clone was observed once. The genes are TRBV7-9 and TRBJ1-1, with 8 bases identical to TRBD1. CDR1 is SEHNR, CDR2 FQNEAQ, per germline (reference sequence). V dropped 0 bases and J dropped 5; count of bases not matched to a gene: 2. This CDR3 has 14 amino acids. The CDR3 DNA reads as TGTGCCAGCAGCTTAGCGAACAGGGGGACTGAAGCTTTCTTT. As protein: CASSLANRGTEAFF.

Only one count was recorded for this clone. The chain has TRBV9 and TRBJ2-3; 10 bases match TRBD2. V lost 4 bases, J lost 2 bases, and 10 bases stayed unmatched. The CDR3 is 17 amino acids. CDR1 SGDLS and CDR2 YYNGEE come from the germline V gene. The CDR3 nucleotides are TGTGCCAGCAGCCCCGGTCAGCGGGGGGGACCCACAGATACGCAGTATTTT. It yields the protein CASSPGQRGGPTDTQYF.